This TCR beta chain came from a study of PD-L1 blockade in urothelial cancer. The table lists this clone with a few counts. Clones were sequenced by immunoSEQ multiplex PCR, and TCRdb holds only the in-frame ones, with some missing. The sample holds 50,000 or so clones; approximately 84% are singletons and the top ten take 15% to 20%. From germline, CDR1 is MGHRA and CDR2 YSYEKL. The CDR3 spans 15 residues. With V trimmed by 5 bases and J by 0 bases, 7 bases remained unmatched. This specimen consisted of PBMCs, obtained around atezolizumab (anti-PD-L1) treatment. The chain couples TRBV4-1 to TRBJ2-7, with TRBD2 matching over 7 bases. This sequence originates from a man aged 55 to 70 with urothelial cancer. CDR3 nucleotides: TGCGCCAGCAGCTCCACAGCGGGGAGCTCCTACGAGCAGTACTTC. This encodes CASSSTAGSSYEQYF.